The 20 T cell receptor beta chains below all came from one sample that was sequenced in a study of blood T cells in healthy people across ages. The second PCR ran 7 to 11 cycles with a sample-barcoded 5' primer and J-beta primers. TCRdb recomputed calls from the 5' RACE reads with MiXCR, one row per CDR3 protein. In the table there are about 1.4 million distinct CDR3 sequences, roughly 64% of which are singletons. Material: blood. The receptors were gathered from a young man in good health.

The chain links TRBV5-1 to TRBJ2-1; D gene ambiguous. V was cut by 3 bases and J by 9 bases, with 13 bases left in between. This CDR3 is built from 13 residues. Looked up from germline, CDR1 is SGHRS and CDR2 is YFSETQ. CDR3 region: CASSSRLATEQFF. The CDR3 DNA sequence: TGCGCCAGCAGCTCTCGACTCGCGACTGAGCAGTTCTTC.

The chain carries TRBV6-5 and TRBJ2-3; D may be TRBD2 (5 bases). CDR3 length: 15 residues. The V and J ends lost 2 bases and 0 bases respectively, with 9 bases between them. CDR1 is MNHEY, CDR2 SVGAGI, per germline. The CDR3 coding sequence is TGTGCCAGCAGTTACACGGCGGGTAGCACAGATACGCAGTATTTT. It is translated as CASSYTAGSTDTQYF.

The J gene is TRBJ2-7, the V gene TRBV20-1; 9 bases map to TRBD2. The CDR3 is 13 residues long. Germline V lookup: CDR1 DFQATT, CDR2 SNEGSKA (reference sequence). The V and J ends lost 6 bases and 6 bases, in that order; junction bases with no gene match: 9. CDR3 amino acids: CSAGLARGVEQYF. The CDR3 DNA reads TGCAGTGCCGGACTAGCGAGGGGGGTCGAGCAGTACTTC.

V and J are TRBV14 and TRBJ2-1; a weak D match, TRBD1 (5 bases). This CDR3 spans 14 amino acids. The germline CDR1 and CDR2 sequences are SGHDN and FVKESK. V lost 0 bases and J 10 bases, leaving 13 bases between the germline ends. Here the CDR3 reads CASSQDFLGREQFF. The CDR3, as DNA: TGTGCCAGCAGCCAAGATTTTTTGGGGCGGGAGCAGTTCTTC.

The rearrangement uses TRBV5-1 and TRBJ1-2; D gene ambiguous. The CDR3 extends over 12 amino acids. Germline CDR1 and CDR2: SGHRS and YFSETQ. V lost 0 bases to trimming and J lost 7 bases, with 7 bases between them. CDR3 DNA sequence: TGCGCCAGCAGCTTGGACAGCTCTGGCTACACCTTC. This sequence encodes CASSLDSSGYTF.

In this sample, this clonotype turned up a few times. The rearrangement uses TRBV20-1 and TRBJ2-7, with TRBD1 matching 7 bases. The CDR3 is 13 residues long. V trimming: 6 bases; J trimming: 3 bases; junction bases outside the gene matches: 8. In germline, CDR1 is DFQATT, CDR2 SNEGSKA (reference sequence). The CDR3 loop is CSALTGRVYEQYF. CDR3 in DNA: TGCAGTGCATTGACAGGGCGGGTCTACGAGCAGTACTTC.

The chain couples TRBV7-6 to TRBJ1-3; 8 nucleotides align to TRBD1. CDR1 is SGHVS and CDR2 is FNYEAQ in the germline V gene. J was trimmed by 3 bases and V by 6 bases; bases with no gene match: 4. This CDR3 has 14 amino acids. DNA of the CDR3: TGTGCCAGCAGACCGGGGACAGGTGGAAACACCATATATTTT. Encoded protein: CASRPGTGGNTIYF.

The chain has TRBV20-1 and TRBJ2-4, with TRBD2 as a possible D gene (5 bases). The CDR3 spans 16 residues. Germline CDR1 is DFQATT and CDR2 is SNEGSKA (reference sequence). Trimming removed 0 bases from V and 0 bases from J, with 12 bases in between. CDR3 bases: TGCAGTGCTAGAGAAGTGGACGGACTAGCCAAAAACATTCAGTACTTC. It yields the protein CSAREVDGLAKNIQYF.

This clonotype turned up a few times. The genes are TRBV13 and TRBJ2-7; D is unclear. The germline V and J ends were trimmed by 4 bases and 6 bases, with 7 bases remaining between them. CDR3 length equals 11 residues. Germline lookup yields CDR1 PRHDT and CDR2 FYEKMQ (reference sequence). The CDR3 nucleotides read TGTGCCAGCAGCTCGGACGTCGAGCAGTACTTC. It is translated as CASSSDVEQYF.

In DNA, the CDR3 is TGTGCCAGCAGTTACTCTGGCAGGGACCGTTATGGCTACACCTTC. Amino acids: CASSYSGRDRYGYTF. V is TRBV6-5 and J is TRBJ1-2; D may be TRBD1 (5 bases). Between the trimmed V and J ends, which lost 0 bases and 5 bases, there was a span of 13 bases. The CDR3 spans 15 residues. The germline gives CDR1 MNHEY, CDR2 SVGAGI.

This clonotype occurred once. V is TRBV5-1 and J is TRBJ2-7; TRBD2 matches at 10 bases. Germline CDR1 SGHRS, CDR2 YFSETQ. V gave up 2 bases and J gave up 3 bases; unmatched junction bases: 5. The CDR3 has 15 residues. The CDR3 DNA sequence: TGCGCCAGCAGCTTTTTAGCGGGAGGTTACTACGAGCAGTACTTC. Protein sequence: CASSFLAGGYYEQYF.

This clonotype showed up just once. This chain uses TRBV5-1 with TRBJ1-4; 7 nucleotides match TRBD1. This CDR3 comprises 14 residues. Germline V CDR1 and CDR2: SGHRS, YFSETQ. V shed 3 bases and J 8 bases; nucleotides not matched to a gene: 7. Written as DNA, the CDR3 is TGCGCCAGCAGCTCCCGGGACAGCCCCGAAAAACTGTTTTTT. Amino acids: CASSSRDSPEKLFF.

The chain has TRBV10-3 and TRBJ2-3; D is undetermined. Germline CDR1 ENHRY, CDR2 SYGVKD. The CDR3 contains 15 residues. Trimming removed 6 bases from V and 1 base from J, with 14 bases in between. The CDR3: CAISPISLGTDTQYF. The CDR3 coding sequence is TGTGCCATCAGCCCAATTTCTTTGGGCACAGATACGCAGTATTTT.

A single count supports this clonotype. This sequence joins TRBV12-3 or TRBV12-4 and TRBJ1-4; tentatively, D is TRBD1 (6 bases). V lost 4 bases, J lost 8 bases, and 14 bases lay in between. The CDR3 is 14 residues long. CDR3 sequence reads: CASSSYREGEKLFF. The CDR3 region has the DNA TGTGCCAGCAGTTCTTACAGGGAGGGAGAAAAACTGTTTTTT.

The chain recombines TRBV5-1 with TRBJ2-7; either TRBD1 or TRBD2 may supply D (5 bases each). Germline CDR1 reads SGHRS; CDR2 reads YFSETQ. Trimming cost V 4 bases and J 2 bases, with 13 bases left between them. CDR3 length: 14 amino acids. The CDR3 sequence: CASSIRDRTYEQYF. The CDR3 DNA reads TGCGCCAGCAGCATCCGGGACCGAACCTACGAGCAGTACTTC.

This sequence joins TRBV6-2 or TRBV6-3 and TRBJ1-1, with 7 bases fitting TRBD1. Germline V gene lookup returns CDR1 MNHEY and CDR2 SVGEGT. The length of the CDR3 is 12 residues. V lost 5 bases to trimming and J lost 11 bases; unmatched junction nucleotides: 8. CDR3 nucleotides: TGTGCCAGCAGTGACCAGGGGGTCGGGGCTTTCTTT. Translation: CASSDQGVGAFF.

The chain joins TRBV10-3 to TRBJ1-2; D call uncertain. Germline V gene data show CDR1 as ENHRY and CDR2 as SYGVKD. The CDR3 covers 13 residues. Trimming took off 2 bases at V and 1 base at J, with 5 bases between the two ends. DNA of the CDR3: TGTGCCATCAGTGAGAACAGTAACTATGGCTACACCTTC. This gives the protein CAISENSNYGYTF.

This clonotype was detected only a few times. The J gene is TRBJ2-2, the V gene TRBV4-1; possibly TRBD1 or TRBD2 for D (5 bases each). This CDR3 has 18 amino acids. V was cut by 3 bases and J by 6 bases, with 23 bases left in between. In germline, CDR1 is MGHRA, CDR2 YSYEKL. CDR3: CASSQSPHSEGWSGELFF. CDR3 nucleotide sequence: TGCGCCAGCAGCCAGTCCCCCCATAGCGAGGGGTGGTCCGGGGAGCTGTTTTTT.

The chain joins TRBV7-9 to TRBJ2-7; D may be TRBD2 (5 bases). V was shortened by 5 bases and J by 2 bases, with 13 bases between the two germline ends. The germline V gene encodes CDR1 SEHNR and CDR2 FQNEAQ (reference sequence). The CDR3 is 14 amino acids. CDR3 DNA sequence: TGTGCCAGCAGCGCAAAGAGCGGCCCCTACGAGCAGTACTTC. Residues: CASSAKSGPYEQYF.

This clonotype has a single count. The rearrangement joins TRBV6-2 or TRBV6-3 to TRBJ2-4, with 9 bases fitting TRBD2. The J call may be faulty, since TRBJ2-7 better matches the DNA end. The CDR3 has 16 residues. Germline loops: CDR1 MNHEY, CDR2 SVGEGT. This CDR3 reads CASSYQPAGGLYEQYF. As DNA, the CDR3 is TGTGCCAGCAGTTACCAACCAGCGGGGGGACTCTACGAGCAGTACTTC.